Following are 21 T cell receptor beta chains from one sample sequenced in a study of T cell changes during pregnancy in multiple sclerosis. The protocol was immunoSEQ multiplex PCR, while the TCRdb copy is restricted to in-frame clones and leaves out a portion. The table shows approximately 70,000 clones, with 92% occurring only once. The sample in question was peripheral blood, obtained in the second trimester of pregnancy. These receptors all stem from a female donor in good health, enrolled as a control in a pregnancy study.

The rearrangement uses TRBV19 and TRBJ2-7; D may be TRBD1 (7 bases). V was trimmed by 5 bases and J by 4 bases, leaving 21 bases between them. Germline V gene data show CDR1 as LNHDA and CDR2 as SQIVND (reference sequence). This CDR3 comprises 16 residues. The CDR3, as DNA: TGTGCCAGTAGTGGAGGGACAGCCCAAGCTTTTTACGAGCAGTACTTC. It translates to CASSGGTAQAFYEQYF.

This chain connects TRBV15 to TRBJ1-1; the D gene is possibly TRBD1 (5 bases). Germline V gene lookup returns CDR1 LNHNV and CDR2 YYDKDF (reference sequence). V lost 5 bases to trimming and J lost 0 bases, with 13 bases between them. This CDR3 spans 15 amino acids. The CDR3 reads CATSGRVSMNTEAFF. CDR3 bases: TGTGCCACCAGCGGCAGGGTTAGTATGAACACTGAAGCTTTCTTT.

The rearrangement uses TRBV28 and TRBJ2-5; 13 positions agree with TRBD2. The CDR3 runs 19 residues. Trimming removed 4 bases from V and 2 bases from J; junction bases left unmatched: 13. Per the germline V gene, CDR1 is MDHEN and CDR2 is SYDVKM. CDR3 nucleotides: TGTGCCAGCAGTTCCCAGAGACTAGCGGGGGGTCTAAGTCAAGAGACCCAGTACTTC. Translating gives CASSSQRLAGGLSQETQYF.

This clone was recorded once. CDR3 nucleotides: TGTGCCAGCAGCTTATTTCCTGGACAGGGGTATAGGAACACCATATATTTT. This codes for CASSLFPGQGYRNTIYF. This chain uses TRBV7-2 with TRBJ1-3; TRBD1 matches at 9 bases. The CDR3 spans 17 residues. Germline V CDR1 and CDR2: SGHTA, FQGNSA. V gave up 2 bases and J gave up 7 bases; unmatched junction bases: 12.

The sample holds one count of this clone. The V gene is TRBV15, the J gene TRBJ2-7; D might be TRBD1 (6 bases). With 0 bases removed from V and 2 bases from J, the gap between germline ends came to 11 bases. The CDR3 length is 15 residues. Germline CDR1 LNHNV, CDR2 YYDKDF (reference sequence). CDR3 in amino acids: CATSRDRGGTYEQYF. The CDR3 DNA follows: TGTGCCACCAGCAGAGATCGTGGGGGCACCTACGAGCAGTACTTC.

This clone was detected only a few times. V is TRBV6-4 and J is TRBJ2-1, with 9 bases that match TRBD2. The CDR3 has 15 amino acids. The germline V gene encodes CDR1 MRHNA and CDR2 SNTAGT. V was pared by 0 bases and J by 8 bases, with 5 bases of the junction left unmatched. CDR3 coding DNA: TGTGCCAGCAGTGACTCGGCTAGCGGGGCCGATGAGCAGTTCTTC. It is translated as CASSDSASGADEQFF.

The V call is TRBV18, the J call TRBJ2-7; 8 bases agree with TRBD1. Trimming took 3 bases from V and 6 from J; bases not matched to a gene: 10. Germline V gene data show CDR1 as KGHSH and CDR2 as LQKENI. There are 15 residues in the CDR3. CDR3 DNA: TGTGCCAGCTCACCGTATAGGGACAGGACCCTCGAGCAGTACTTC. Translation gives CASSPYRDRTLEQYF.

The genes are TRBV4-1 and TRBJ1-2; TRBD1 aligns across 7 bases. The CDR3 runs to 13 residues. The V gene's germline CDR1 is MGHRA and CDR2 YSYEKL. V lost 8 bases and J lost 3; bases outside the gene matches: 6. DNA of the CDR3: TGCGCCAGCGGCAAGGGGGCTGACTATGGCTACACCTTC. Translated: CASGKGADYGYTF.

About this clone: One junction end disagrees with the germline gene, perhaps due to a read error. The rearrangement uses TRBV28 and TRBJ2-7, with 9 bases fitting TRBD2. CDR1 and CDR2 (germline): MDHEN, SYDVKM. This CDR3 has 10 amino acids. CDR3 bases: TGCGGCGCGGGGGGGTACGAGCAGTACTTC. Amino acid sequence: CGAGGYEQYF. Full variable domain (remainder filled in from reference TRBV28 and TRBJ2-7): DVKVTQSSRYLVKRTGEKVFLECVQDMDHENMFWYRQDPGLGLRLIYFSYDVKMKEKGDIPEGYSVSREKKERFSLILESASTNQTSMYLCGAGGYEQYFGPGTRLTVT.

In the case of this clone: Its ends do not fully match the called genes, so a read error is possible. The rearrangement uses TRBV7-7 and TRBJ1-1, with a possible D match to TRBD1 (6 bases). The CDR3 covers 13 residues. The V gene's germline CDR1 is SSHAT and CDR2 FNYEAQ (reference sequence). The CDR3 nucleotides read TGTGCTAGCAGCTTGGACAGTATGTCTGAAGCTTTCTTT. Its translation is CASSLDSMSEAFF.

The genes are TRBV9 and TRBJ2-7; D is perhaps TRBD2 (6 bases). The CDR3 has 13 amino acids. Germline assignment: CDR1 SGDLS and CDR2 YYNGEE. Between the trimmed V and J ends, which lost 6 bases and 3 bases, there was a span of 13 bases. The DNA for the CDR3 is TGTGCCAGCAATAAGGAGGGTTTCTACGAGCAGTACTTC. Amino acids: CASNKEGFYEQYF.

The rearrangement joins TRBV25-1 to TRBJ2-2; no definite D call. The length of the CDR3 is 15 residues. Germline V lookup: CDR1 MGHDK, CDR2 SYGVNS. V lost 4 bases and J lost 3, with 12 bases in between. In nucleotides, the CDR3 is TGTGCCAGCAGTGGAGCAGGAACTCACACCGGGGAGCTGTTTTTT. It yields the protein CASSGAGTHTGELFF.

This rearrangement joins TRBV18 to TRBJ2-3; 7 positions match TRBD2. After removal of 6 bases from V and 2 bases from J, the junction contained 5 bases not matched to a gene. Per germline, CDR1 KGHSH and CDR2 LQKENI. The CDR3 has 14 amino acids. CDR3 protein: CASSAGTITDTQYF. CDR3 nucleotide sequence: TGTGCCAGCTCGGCCGGGACTATCACAGATACGCAGTATTTT.

This rearrangement joins TRBV4-2 to TRBJ2-7; TRBD1 might be the D (6 bases). V was clipped by 0 bases and J by 5 bases, with 11 bases between them. CDR1 is LGHNA and CDR2 is YNFKEQ in the germline V gene. This CDR3 region has 14 residues. CDR3 coding DNA: TGTGCCAGCAGCCAAGATCAGGGGAGCGACGAGCAGTACTTC. This encodes CASSQDQGSDEQYF.

V is TRBV7-2 and J is TRBJ1-1, with a tentative D call TRBD1 (6 bases). V was shortened by 0 bases and J by 5 bases, with 10 bases between the two germline ends. CDR3 length equals 14 residues. CDR1 is SGHTA, CDR2 FQGNSA, per germline. Written as DNA, the CDR3 is TGTGCCAGCAGCTTAGCAGGGGGGGGGACTGAAGCTTTCTTT. Its protein is CASSLAGGGTEAFF.

The V and J genes are TRBV11-3 and TRBJ2-7, with D unresolved. CDR1 and CDR2 from the germline V gene are SGHNT and YENEEA. V lost 5 bases and J lost 4, with 12 bases in between. The length of the CDR3 is 13 residues. CDR3 sequence: CASSPLAVYEQYF. The CDR3 DNA is TGTGCCAGCAGCCCCCTGGCAGTATACGAGCAGTACTTC.

The chain uses TRBV5-1 and TRBJ2-2; 8 bases are shared with TRBD2. V gave up 4 bases and J gave up 0 bases; unmatched junction bases: 2. The germline V gene has CDR1 SGHRS and CDR2 YFSETQ. The CDR3 covers 15 residues. Here the CDR3 DNA reads TGCGCCAGCAGCATGACTAGCGCGAACACCGGGGAGCTGTTTTTT. Translation gives CASSMTSANTGELFF.

V usage is TRBV27 and J usage is TRBJ2-1; TRBD2 aligns across 8 bases. Germline CDR1 MNHEY, CDR2 SMNVEV (reference sequence). The junction had 7 bases not matched to a gene; V was cut back by 8 bases and J by 10 bases. This CDR3 is built from 12 residues. CDR3 protein: CASRGLVSEQFF. The CDR3 DNA is TGTGCCAGCCGGGGACTAGTGAGCGAGCAGTTCTTC.

The V and J genes are TRBV28 and TRBJ2-5; no clear D. V lost 2 bases and J 0 bases, leaving 4 bases between the germline ends. This CDR3 has 13 amino acids. The germline V gene encodes CDR1 MDHEN and CDR2 SYDVKM. This CDR3 is CASSLGHQETQYF. The CDR3 bases are TGTGCCAGCAGTTTAGGGCACCAAGAGACCCAGTACTTC. Based on the CDR3 plus reference TRBV28 and TRBJ2-5, the full variable domain is DVKVTQSSRYLVKRTGEKVFLECVQDMDHENMFWYRQDPGLGLRLIYFSYDVKMKEKGDIPEGYSVSREKKERFSLILESASTNQTSMYLCASSLGHQETQYFGPGTRLLVL.

This sequence joins TRBV5-6 and TRBJ1-4; possible D gene TRBD1, 6 bases. V lost 4 bases and J lost 0, with 10 bases in between. Germline CDR1 and CDR2: SGHDT and YYEEEE. The CDR3 is 15 amino acids. The CDR3 DNA reads TGTGCCAGCAGCCCTGCAGGGGCAACTAATGAAAAACTGTTTTTT. This translates into CASSPAGATNEKLFF.

The chain recombines TRBV28 with TRBJ2-7, with D possibly TRBD2 on 7 matching bases. This CDR3 is 14 amino acids long. Germline assignment: CDR1 MDHEN and CDR2 SYDVKM. V lost 10 bases, J lost 0 bases, and 16 bases lay in between. The CDR3 DNA follows: TGTGCCACCCGGGGGCAGCGGGGCTCCTACGAGCAGTACTTC. It translates to CATRGQRGSYEQYF.